The subject of this entry is one TCR beta chain. Antigen unknown. Clones were read by immunoSEQ multiplex PCR, and TCRdb kept only the in-frame ones, dropping some. This repertoire shows tens of thousands of clones, about 86% found once; its top ten account for around 1.1%. Germline CDR1 reads SGHTA; CDR2 reads FQGNSA. The CDR3 sequence is 16 residues long. Losses at the gene ends were 2 bases for V and 0 bases for J; bases not matched to a gene: 6. The record originates from a study of T cells in localized non-small cell lung cancer. Study results and limitations: Sequencing was limited to one tumor region, leaving the possibility of heterogeneity open. Of the tissues analyzed, uninvolved adjacent lung showed maximal T cell clonality, greater than tumor. The study detected a median approximately 55 of the top 100 tumor clones in adjacent lung.

The source material was peripheral blood, sampled before any cancer treatment. The sequence was collected from a woman aged 40-69 years with stage I lung adenocarcinoma. The chain combines TRBV7-2 with TRBJ2-7, with 8 positions matching TRBD1. CDR3 amino acids: CASSLWTGSISYEQYF. The CDR3 nucleotides are TGTGCCAGCAGCTTATGGACAGGGTCTATCTCCTACGAGCAGTACTTC.